A single sample is the source of the 29 T cell receptor beta chains below, sequenced in a study of T-cell reconstitution after alpha-beta-depleted transplantation in children. It was with unique molecular identifiers that the TCRbeta library was prepared. TCRdb called the PCR reads again in MiXCR, with one record for every CDR3 protein. The sample lists roughly 570,000 distinct CDR3 sequences, 25% to 30% seen once, with 30% to 45% in the top ten. The sequencing here drew on PBMCs, taken before TCRalphabeta/CD19-depleted stem cell transplant. The receptors shown here come from a boy in the first two years of life with Wiskott-Aldrich syndrome, due to receive a stem cell transplant.

The J gene is TRBJ2-1, the V gene TRBV20-1; D call uncertain. Germline V gives CDR1 DFQATT, CDR2 SNEGSKA (reference sequence). This CDR3 region has 14 residues. The V end was cut by 4 bases, the J end by 8 bases, with 18 bases between. The chain's CDR3 is CSAITGPSVDEQFF. CDR3 sequence (DNA): TGCAGTGCTATTACTGGTCCCAGTGTCGATGAGCAGTTCTTC.

This clonotype came up a few times. The V and J genes are TRBV7-2 and TRBJ2-1; 10 nucleotides line up with TRBD2. The CDR3 is 16 residues long. Trimming cost V 1 base and J 6 bases; bases outside gene matches: 6. The V gene's germline CDR1 is SGHTA and CDR2 FQGNSA. The CDR3: CASSLVHLAGGNEQFF. The CDR3 coding sequence is TGTGCCAGCAGCTTAGTACATTTAGCGGGAGGCAATGAGCAGTTCTTC.

The J gene is TRBJ2-2, the V gene TRBV11-2; 13 positions match TRBD2. After removal of 1 base from V and 7 bases from J, the junction contained 6 bases not matched to a gene. CDR1 is SGHAT, CDR2 FQNNGV, per germline. The length of the CDR3 is 17 residues. The DNA for the CDR3 is TGTGCCAGCAGCTTAGGCGGGACTAGCGGGACCGACGGGGAGCTGTTTTTT. Translation gives CASSLGGTSGTDGELFF.

CDR3 nucleotide sequence: TGTGCCAGCAGCCCAAGGACAGGGGGAGGAGAGACCCAGTACTTC. Its protein is CASSPRTGGGETQYF. The chain couples TRBV12-3 or TRBV12-4 to TRBJ2-5; TRBD1 aligns across 10 bases. The CDR3 is made up of 15 amino acids. J lost 4 bases, V lost 6 bases, and 8 bases had no gene match.

The rearrangement links TRBV4-1 to TRBJ2-7, with D hard to call. Germline assignment: CDR1 MGHRA and CDR2 YSYEKL. This CDR3 has 15 amino acids. V was shortened by 2 bases and J by 2 bases, with 13 bases between the two germline ends. The CDR3 DNA is TGCGCCAGCAGCCAAACCGGACGTCCCCCCTACGAGCAGTACTTC. Amino acids: CASSQTGRPPYEQYF.

The sample holds a few counts of this clonotype. The rearrangement links TRBV5-1 to TRBJ2-7; 7 bases are shared with TRBD1. Germline CDR1 and CDR2: SGHRS and YFSETQ. Trimming cost V 5 bases and J 3 bases; bases outside gene matches: 5. The CDR3 loop spans 13 amino acids. Here the CDR3 reads CASSQQGNYEQYF. The DNA for the CDR3 is TGCGCCAGCAGTCAACAGGGGAACTACGAGCAGTACTTC.

The J gene is TRBJ2-1, the V gene TRBV20-1; a possible D gene is TRBD2 (6 bases). The CDR3 has 14 residues. Between the trimmed V and J ends, which lost 0 bases and 9 bases, there was a span of 15 bases. Looked up from germline, CDR1 is DFQATT and CDR2 is SNEGSKA (reference sequence). The CDR3 sequence is CSARDGGLGREQFF. DNA for the CDR3: TGCAGTGCTAGAGACGGGGGACTCGGACGTGAGCAGTTCTTC.

CDR3 DNA: TGCAGTGCTTCGGGACTAGACGTCAAGCAGTACTTC. It translates to CSASGLDVKQYF. The J gene is TRBJ2-7, the V gene TRBV20-1; 8 positions match TRBD2. V lost 5 bases, J lost 8 bases, and 8 bases stayed unmatched. Germline loops: CDR1 DFQATT, CDR2 SNEGSKA (reference sequence). The CDR3 has 12 amino acids.

The chain joins TRBV6-1 to TRBJ2-3; D call uncertain. There are 15 residues in the CDR3. V was pared by 6 bases and J by 0 bases, with 13 bases between. Germline CDR1 reads MNHNS; CDR2 reads SASEGT. The CDR3 protein is CASRKRTSSTDTQYF. The CDR3 region has the DNA TGTGCCAGCAGAAAGAGGACCTCGAGCACAGATACGCAGTATTTT.

The chain couples TRBV6-6 to TRBJ2-7; TRBD1 might be the D (6 bases). This CDR3 has 12 amino acids. Trimming took 5 bases from V and 5 from J, leaving 10 bases between them. Germline-derived CDR1 and CDR2 are MNHNY and SVGAGI (reference sequence). The CDR3 reads CASSLNRDEQYF. The CDR3 nucleotides are TGTGCCAGCAGTCTCAACAGGGACGAGCAGTACTTC.

The chain couples TRBV29-1 to TRBJ1-2; D not resolved. V was shortened by 0 bases and J by 4 bases, with 6 bases between the two germline ends. Germline V gene data show CDR1 as SQVTM and CDR2 as ANQGSEA. The CDR3 is made up of 12 amino acids. CDR3 protein: CSVEDTLYGYTF. The DNA for the CDR3 is TGCAGCGTTGAAGATACACTCTATGGCTACACCTTC. Drawing the rest from reference TRBV29-1 and TRBJ1-2, the complete variable domain is SAVISQKPSRDICQRGTSLTIQCQVDSQVTMMFWYRQQPGQSLTLIATANQGSEATYESGFVIDKFPISRPNLTFSTLTVSNMSPEDSSIYLCSVEDTLYGYTFGSGTRLTVV.

The gene calls are TRBV4-1 and TRBJ1-3; 10 bases align to TRBD1. Germline values: CDR1 MGHRA, CDR2 YSYEKL. V lost 4 bases and J lost 4; bases outside the gene matches: 13. The CDR3 has 18 amino acids. DNA of the CDR3: TGCGCCAGCAGCCTCTTCGTTTTGGGACAGGGGAACGGAAACACCATATATTTT. Its protein is CASSLFVLGQGNGNTIYF.

V is TRBV4-1 and J is TRBJ2-7, with TRBD2 matching over 9 bases. V shed 5 bases, J shed 3 bases, and the junction held 29 bases outside the gene matches. The CDR3 extends over 22 amino acids. Germline CDR1 reads MGHRA; CDR2 reads YSYEKL. The CDR3 here is CASSDRPMSGLGLAGIRYEQYF. In DNA, the CDR3 is TGCGCCAGCAGCGACAGACCTATGTCGGGACTCGGGCTAGCGGGAATTCGCTACGAGCAGTACTTC.

The chain joins TRBV12-3 or TRBV12-4 to TRBJ2-1; D not resolved. There are 17 residues in the CDR3. Trimming removed 7 bases from V and 8 bases from J, with 27 bases in between. CDR3 protein: CASMLIGMTERRDEQFF. The CDR3 nucleotides read TGTGCCAGCATGCTCATAGGTATGACCGAGAGAAGGGATGAGCAGTTCTTC.

This clonotype was observed a few times. The chain employs TRBV3-1 and TRBJ2-5, with a tentative D call TRBD1 (5 bases). This CDR3 comprises 14 residues. Trimming stripped 4 bases from V and 4 bases from J, with 13 bases between. Germline CDR1 and CDR2: LGHDT and YNNKEL (reference sequence). The CDR3 coding sequence is TGTGCCAGCAGCCCCTCCGGCCAGGGAGAGACCCAGTACTTC. Its translation is CASSPSGQGETQYF.

The chain uses TRBV5-1 and TRBJ2-7; D remains unclear. Trimming took 4 bases from V and 4 from J, leaving 12 bases between them. The germline CDR1 and CDR2 sequences are SGHRS and YFSETQ. This CDR3 has 13 residues. CDR3 bases: TGCGCCAGCAGCCACAACAAGGAATACGAGCAGTACTTC. Its protein is CASSHNKEYEQYF. Drawing the rest from reference TRBV5-1 and TRBJ2-7, the complete variable domain is KAGVTQTPRYLIKTRGQQVTLSCSPISGHRSVSWYQQTPGQGLQFLFEYFSETQRNKGNFPGRFSGRQFSNSRSEMNVSTLELGDSALYLCASSHNKEYEQYFGPGTRLTVT.

This clonotype appeared a few times. The gene calls are TRBV5-1 and TRBJ2-1; TRBD1 matches at 7 bases. Germline V gives CDR1 SGHRS, CDR2 YFSETQ. The V gene end was trimmed by 4 bases and the J gene end by 0 bases; junction bases not matched to a gene: 4. The CDR3 is 15 amino acids. The DNA for the CDR3 is TGCGCCAGCAGCAGAGACAGGGTCTCCTACAATGAGCAGTTCTTC. This translates into CASSRDRVSYNEQFF.

The chain employs TRBV5-1 and TRBJ1-2, with unresolved D. Germline CDR1 is SGHRS and CDR2 is YFSETQ. The CDR3 is 14 amino acids. V lost 5 bases to trimming and J lost 4 bases, with 15 bases between them. CDR3 residues: CASRVSREFYGYTF. The CDR3 DNA reads as TGCGCCAGCAGGGTTTCGAGGGAATTCTATGGCTACACCTTC.

Only one count was recorded for this clonotype. V gene TRBV11-2 combines with J gene TRBJ1-6, with no clear D. The germline V gene encodes CDR1 SGHAT and CDR2 FQNNGV. Trimming took off 4 bases at V and 7 bases at J, with 11 bases between the two ends. The CDR3 sequence is 14 residues long. CDR3 sequence (DNA): TGTGCCAGCAGCTCTAGGTCGGGGAATTCACCCCTCCACTTT. The encoded protein is CASSSRSGNSPLHF. The full variable domain, its missing parts supplied by reference TRBV11-2 and TRBJ1-6, is EAGVAQSPRYKIIEKRQSVAFWCNPISGHATLYWYQQILGQGPKLLIQFQNNGVVDDSQLPKDRFSAERLKGVDSTLKIQPAKLEDSAVYLCASSSRSGNSPLHFGNGTRLTVT.

The chain uses TRBV10-3 and TRBJ2-7, with D hard to call. Trimming took 10 bases from V and 2 from J, leaving 15 bases between them. Looked up from germline, CDR1 is ENHRY and CDR2 is SYGVKD. The CDR3 contains 13 residues. DNA for the CDR3: TGTGCCACAACCGAGACGGTCACCTACGAGCAGTACTTC. Residues: CATTETVTYEQYF.

The V and J genes are TRBV20-1 and TRBJ2-1; D is unclear. V lost 7 bases, J lost 2 bases, and 12 bases lay in between. The CDR3 is made up of 13 amino acids. The germline V gene has CDR1 DFQATT and CDR2 SNEGSKA (reference sequence). The CDR3: CSVHGSPYNEQFF. DNA for the CDR3: TGCAGTGTCCATGGCAGCCCCTACAATGAGCAGTTCTTC.

V gene TRBV29-1 combines with J gene TRBJ2-1, with 8 bases lining up with TRBD2. The CDR3 loop spans 13 amino acids. J was trimmed by 9 bases and V by 4 bases; bases with no gene match: 8. Germline assignment: CDR1 SQVTM and CDR2 ANQGSEA. The CDR3 sequence is CSVVKAGVTEQFF. The CDR3 bases are TGCAGCGTTGTCAAAGCGGGAGTTACTGAGCAGTTCTTC.

This clonotype turned up a few times. The chain recombines TRBV5-1 with TRBJ2-3, with 7 positions matching TRBD2. Germline CDR1 SGHRS, CDR2 YFSETQ. J was trimmed by 7 bases and V by 2 bases; bases with no gene match: 13. The CDR3 is made up of 16 amino acids. The DNA for the CDR3 is TGCGCCAGCAGCTTCCAGACTAGCCCCGTGAGGAATACGCAGTATTTT. Translating gives CASSFQTSPVRNTQYF.

This clonotype appeared a few times. The V gene is TRBV20-1, the J gene TRBJ1-3; no clear D gene. The ends were cut back, 3 bases at V and 2 bases at J, with 11 bases in the middle. Germline V lookup: CDR1 DFQATT, CDR2 SNEGSKA (reference sequence). The CDR3 is made up of 14 amino acids. The CDR3 coding sequence is TGCAGTGCTAGTCGCGCGACGGCTGGAAACACCATATATTTT. This gives the protein CSASRATAGNTIYF.

The chain combines TRBV20-1 with TRBJ2-1, with 13 bases matching TRBD2. The CDR3 consists of 15 residues. In germline, CDR1 is DFQATT, CDR2 SNEGSKA (reference sequence). Unmatched junction bases numbered 6, after V lost 0 bases and J lost 10 bases. CDR3 amino acids: CSAREGTSGIDEQFF. CDR3 sequence (DNA): TGCAGTGCTAGAGAAGGGACTAGCGGGATTGACGAGCAGTTCTTC.

The rearrangement links TRBV25-1 to TRBJ2-4; D perhaps matches TRBD2 (5 bases). The CDR3 covers 15 residues. Germline V gene lookup returns CDR1 MGHDK and CDR2 SYGVNS. Trimming cost V 1 base and J 8 bases, with 15 bases left between them. CDR3 sequence: CASSESGRFGDIQYF. The CDR3 region has the DNA TGTGCCAGCAGTGAATCGGGCAGATTCGGGGACATTCAGTACTTC.

This clonotype was seen a handful of times. This chain connects TRBV10-3 to TRBJ2-3; 7 nucleotides agree with TRBD2. Germline values: CDR1 ENHRY, CDR2 SYGVKD. Losses at the gene ends were 3 bases for V and 4 bases for J; bases not matched to a gene: 1. This CDR3 region has 13 residues. The CDR3 is CAISESGADTQYF. DNA of the CDR3: TGTGCCATCAGTGAAAGCGGGGCAGATACGCAGTATTTT.

The chain links TRBV12-3 or TRBV12-4 to TRBJ1-1; TRBD1 aligns across 7 bases. CDR3 size: 16 residues. Trimming cost V 6 bases and J 4 bases; bases outside gene matches: 14. CDR3: CASRHRRQGWSTEAFF. The DNA of the CDR3 is TGTGCCAGCAGGCACAGAAGACAGGGCTGGAGCACTGAAGCTTTCTTT.

The CDR3 bases are TGCAGTGCACTTCCGGGCCCCGGGAGGGGAGAGACCCAGTACTTC. It codes for CSALPGPGRGETQYF. This chain uses TRBV20-1 with TRBJ2-5; 8 nucleotides agree with TRBD2. The germline gives CDR1 DFQATT, CDR2 SNEGSKA (reference sequence). Trimming removed 6 bases from V and 4 bases from J; junction bases left unmatched: 13. The CDR3 length is 15 residues.